The clone carrying this T cell receptor beta chain has only a few counts. No antigen is known for it. Deletions cut 6 bases from V and 6 bases from J, with 21 bases between. Per germline, CDR1 DFQATT and CDR2 SNEGSKA (reference sequence). There are 15 residues in the CDR3. This entry is derived from a study of response to subunit inactivated influenza vaccine. TCRdb ran MiXCR on the RT-PCR reads and lists one entry per CDR3 protein. The data show around 500,000 distinct CDR3 sequences, approximately 11% seen once. Study-wide points: Every seasonal influenza vaccination brings in few new T cells, the authors suggested.

The source is a man aged 50 or older who received an inactivated influenza vaccine. Sequenced material: PBMCs from blood, taken 45 days after vaccination. This chain uses TRBV20-1 with TRBJ2-1, with a possible D match to TRBD1 (6 bases). This CDR3 is CSAGPGHPLGNEQFF. The CDR3 coding sequence is TGCAGTGCCGGCCCGGGACACCCTCTAGGCAATGAGCAGTTCTTC.